A single sample gave rise to the 19 T cell receptor beta chains below, sequenced in a study of T cells in Graves' hyperthyroidism and ophthalmopathy. Amplification targeted TCR beta CDR3 regions from RNA transcripts. The study used the HTBI primer set for a first-round RT-PCR of the TCR CDR3. Each CDR3 protein gets one entry after TCRdb re-called the multiplex PCR reads with MiXCR. The table shows some 510,000 distinct CDR3 sequences, with roughly 50% occurring only once. Sample: peripheral blood or thyroid tissue (not recorded which). The source of these receptors is a woman younger than 35 with Graves' hyperthyroidism.

This clonotype appeared many times. V and J are TRBV7-9 and TRBJ1-6, with TRBD1 matching 8 bases. Looked up from germline, CDR1 is SEHNR and CDR2 is FQNEAQ (reference sequence). CDR3 length equals 14 residues. Trimming removed 10 bases from V and 7 bases from J; junction bases left unmatched: 9. CDR3 bases: TGTGCCACCAAACTGGGACAGGTCAATTCACCCCTCCACTTT. As protein: CATKLGQVNSPLHF.

This clonotype was counted ten times or more. The V and J genes are TRBV24-1 and TRBJ1-2; weak D call: TRBD1 (6 bases). From germline, CDR1 is KGHDR and CDR2 SFDVKD. Between the trimmed V and J ends, which lost 3 bases and 2 bases, there was a span of 12 bases. CDR3 length: 15 amino acids. CDR3 loop: CATSDATTGNYGYTF. In DNA form, the CDR3 reads TGTGCCACCAGTGATGCAACGACAGGAAACTATGGCTACACCTTC.

Remarks on this clonotype: This may be a read error, as it is one base from a much larger clone. The V and J genes are TRBV7-9 and TRBJ1-1, with D maybe TRBD1 (5 bases). Germline lookup yields CDR1 SEHNR and CDR2 FQNEAQ (reference sequence). The germline V and J ends were trimmed by 10 bases and 1 base, with 13 bases remaining between them. This CDR3 has 13 residues. CDR3 sequence: CATGADTNTEAFF. The CDR3 nucleotides read TGTGCCACCGGGGCAGATACGAACACTGAAGCTTTCTTT.

As regards this clonotype: Relative to the germline gene, one junction end is altered; a read error may explain this. The chain couples TRBV7-9 to TRBJ1-1, with D possibly matching TRBD1 (5 bases). There are 16 residues in the CDR3. Germline V gene data show CDR1 as SEHNR and CDR2 as FQNEAQ (reference sequence). The CDR3 loop is CASSFRGSNVGTEAFF. The DNA of the CDR3 is TGCGCCAGCAGCTTTAGGGGCTCTAACGTAGGCACTGAAGCTTTCTTT.

Details on this clonotype: A much larger clone differs by one base, so this may be a read error. The chain couples TRBV29-1 to TRBJ1-1; tentatively, D is TRBD1 (6 bases). CDR3 length equals 12 residues. The V gene's germline CDR1 is SQVTM and CDR2 ANQGSEA. V lost 5 bases and J lost 10, with 17 bases in between. CDR3 coding DNA: TGCAGCGTTACACAGGGAGGTCTTAGAGCTTTCTTT. Translated, it gives CSVTQGGLRAFF.

The chain is built from TRBV15 and TRBJ1-3, with 7 bases lining up with TRBD1. The length of the CDR3 is 18 residues. V was clipped by 4 bases and J by 4 bases; unmatched bases: 16. The germline gives CDR1 LNHNV, CDR2 YYDKDF (reference sequence). The CDR3 DNA reads as TGTGCCACCAGCACTAACGCTCAGACAGGGATGAAAGGAAACACCATATATTTT. Protein sequence: CATSTNAQTGMKGNTIYF.

This clonotype showed up many times. The chain joins TRBV7-2 to TRBJ2-7; TRBD2 aligns across 11 bases. V was pared by 8 bases and J by 3 bases, with 6 bases of the junction left unmatched. Germline CDR1 and CDR2: SGHTA and FQGNSA. This CDR3 spans 14 amino acids. This CDR3 is CASQALAGGYEQYF. The CDR3 nucleotides are TGTGCCAGCCAGGCCCTAGCGGGAGGCTACGAGCAGTACTTC.

The V gene is TRBV6-1, the J gene TRBJ1-5; TRBD1 aligns across 10 bases. This CDR3 contains 15 residues. From germline, CDR1 is MNHNS and CDR2 SASEGT. With 7 bases clipped from V and 3 bases from J, the junction kept 6 bases outside the gene matches. CDR3 sequence (DNA): TGTGCCAGCAAGCCGACAGGGGGCAACAATCAGCCCCAGCATTTT. Amino acids: CASKPTGGNNQPQHF.

Regarding this clonotype: One junction end does not reproduce the germline sequence, and a read error may be involved. This chain joins TRBV7-3 and TRBJ2-5; 9 positions agree with TRBD2. The CDR3 totals 18 residues. Germline V gives CDR1 SGHTA, CDR2 FQGTGA. CDR3 residues: CASSQDWAGGPVGETQYF. In DNA, the CDR3 is TGCGCCAGCAGCCAAGATTGGGCGGGAGGGCCGGTGGGAGAGACCCAGTACTTC.

The chain uses TRBV20-1 and TRBJ1-2; D not certain. The CDR3 totals 13 residues. The V end was cut by 0 bases, the J end by 3 bases, with 8 bases between. Germline values: CDR1 DFQATT, CDR2 SNEGSKA (reference sequence). The CDR3 region is CSARDHSDYGYTF. The CDR3 DNA reads as TGCAGTGCTAGAGACCACAGTGACTATGGCTACACCTTC.

A few counts support this clonotype. CDR3 residues: CASSYQNRLGGYTF. CDR3 nucleotides: TGTGCCAGCAGTTACCAAAACAGGCTAGGGGGCTACACCTTC. The chain combines TRBV12-3 or TRBV12-4 with TRBJ1-2; D is possibly TRBD1 (5 bases). Trimming left V 4 bases short and J 8 bases short, with 17 bases between. The CDR3 loop spans 14 amino acids.

The V call is TRBV10-3, the J call TRBJ1-6; 8 nucleotides match TRBD1. Germline V gene data show CDR1 as ENHRY and CDR2 as SYGVKD. The CDR3 is 14 amino acids. Losses at the gene ends were 6 bases for V and 7 bases for J; bases not matched to a gene: 5. The CDR3 region is CAISGQGMNSPLHF. CDR3 coding DNA: TGTGCCATCAGCGGACAGGGAATGAATTCACCCCTCCACTTT.

This chain links TRBV29-1 with TRBJ1-1; D perhaps matches TRBD1 (5 bases). The germline V gene has CDR1 SQVTM and CDR2 ANQGSEA. V gave up 4 bases and J gave up 5 bases, with 17 bases separating them. There are 14 residues in the CDR3. The CDR3 here is CSVVGHEGGTEAFF. The CDR3 DNA follows: TGCAGCGTTGTGGGGCATGAGGGTGGAACTGAAGCTTTCTTT.

The table lists this clonotype with many counts. This chain uses TRBV10-1 with TRBJ2-7, with D tentatively TRBD1 (5 bases). CDR3 size: 15 residues. V was clipped by 3 bases and J by 2 bases, with 14 bases between them. Germline-derived CDR1 and CDR2 are WNHNN and SYGVQD (reference sequence). In nucleotides, the CDR3 is TGCGCCAGCAGTGACCCTGGGGCAGCTACCTACGAGCAGTACTTC. It specifies CASSDPGAATYEQYF.

This clonotype was found a few times. The chain combines TRBV19 with TRBJ1-1; TRBD1 agrees at 7 bases. The V gene end was trimmed by 5 bases and the J gene end by 7 bases; junction bases not matched to a gene: 7. The V gene's germline CDR1 is LNHDA and CDR2 SQIVND (reference sequence). CDR3 length: 13 amino acids. CDR3 DNA: TGTGCCAGTAGTTCGCGGACAGGAGGTGAAGCTTTCTTT. Amino acids: CASSSRTGGEAFF.

The CDR3 reads CATSDGADTAQETQHF. DNA of the CDR3: TGTGCCACCAGTGATGGGGCGGACACCGCTCAAGAGACCCAGCATTTT. The V call is TRBV24-1, the J call TRBJ1-5; TRBD1 might be the D (5 bases). Trimming removed 3 bases at V and 11 bases at J, with 22 bases between. The CDR3 is made up of 16 amino acids. Germline V gives CDR1 KGHDR, CDR2 SFDVKD.

The chain uses TRBV20-1 and TRBJ1-5; TRBD1 matches at 7 bases. The germline gives CDR1 DFQATT, CDR2 SNEGSKA (reference sequence). The CDR3 length is 14 residues. The ends lost 7 bases at V and 10 bases at J; junction bases unmatched: 16. CDR3 sequence reads: CSVQGDTTYGPQHF. CDR3 nucleotides: TGCAGTGTTCAGGGGGACACGACATACGGACCCCAGCATTTT.

This clonotype appeared many times. The chain couples TRBV29-1 to TRBJ1-1; 7 bases fit TRBD1. V gave up 7 bases and J gave up 4 bases; unmatched junction bases: 3. The CDR3 runs to 11 residues. The V gene's germline CDR1 is SQVTM and CDR2 ANQGSEA. CDR3 residues: CSGDSVTEAFF. The CDR3 DNA is TGCAGCGGGGACAGTGTCACTGAAGCTTTCTTT.

This chain uses TRBV7-2 with TRBJ1-2; no definite D call. Germline V gene sequence: CDR1 SGHTA, CDR2 FQGNSA. This CDR3 contains 14 residues. V was trimmed by 3 bases and J by 7 bases, leaving 15 bases between them. This CDR3 reads CASSLERGGFGYTF. CDR3 nucleotide sequence: TGTGCCAGCAGCTTGGAACGCGGCGGCTTTGGCTACACCTTC.